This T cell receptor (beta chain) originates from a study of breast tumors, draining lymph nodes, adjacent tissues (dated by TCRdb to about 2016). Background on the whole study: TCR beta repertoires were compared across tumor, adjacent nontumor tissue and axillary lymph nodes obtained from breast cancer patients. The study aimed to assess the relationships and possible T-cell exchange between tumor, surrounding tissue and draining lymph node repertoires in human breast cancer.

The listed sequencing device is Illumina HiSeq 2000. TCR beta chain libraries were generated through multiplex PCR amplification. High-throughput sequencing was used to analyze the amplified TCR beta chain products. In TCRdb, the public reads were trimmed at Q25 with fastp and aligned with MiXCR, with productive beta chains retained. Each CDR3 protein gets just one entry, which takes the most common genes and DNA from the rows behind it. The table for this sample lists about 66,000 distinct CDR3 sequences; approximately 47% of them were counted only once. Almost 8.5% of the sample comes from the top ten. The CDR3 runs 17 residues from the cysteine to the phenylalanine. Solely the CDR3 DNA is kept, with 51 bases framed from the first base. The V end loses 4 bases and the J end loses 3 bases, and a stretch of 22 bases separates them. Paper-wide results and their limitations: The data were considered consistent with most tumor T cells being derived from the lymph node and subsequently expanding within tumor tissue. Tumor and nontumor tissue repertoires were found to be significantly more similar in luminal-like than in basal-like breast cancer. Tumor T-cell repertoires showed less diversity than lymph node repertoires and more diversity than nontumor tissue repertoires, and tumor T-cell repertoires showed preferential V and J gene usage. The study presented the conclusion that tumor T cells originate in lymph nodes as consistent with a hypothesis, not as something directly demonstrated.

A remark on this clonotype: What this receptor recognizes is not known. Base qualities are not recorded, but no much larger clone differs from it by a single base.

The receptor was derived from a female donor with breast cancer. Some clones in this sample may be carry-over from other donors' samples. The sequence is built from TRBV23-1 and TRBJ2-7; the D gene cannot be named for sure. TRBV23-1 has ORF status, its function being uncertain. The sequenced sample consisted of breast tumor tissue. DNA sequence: TGCGCCAGCAGTCCCCTCAGTGCTAGACGCGAAATCTACGAGCAGTACTTC. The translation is CASSPLSARREIYEQYF.